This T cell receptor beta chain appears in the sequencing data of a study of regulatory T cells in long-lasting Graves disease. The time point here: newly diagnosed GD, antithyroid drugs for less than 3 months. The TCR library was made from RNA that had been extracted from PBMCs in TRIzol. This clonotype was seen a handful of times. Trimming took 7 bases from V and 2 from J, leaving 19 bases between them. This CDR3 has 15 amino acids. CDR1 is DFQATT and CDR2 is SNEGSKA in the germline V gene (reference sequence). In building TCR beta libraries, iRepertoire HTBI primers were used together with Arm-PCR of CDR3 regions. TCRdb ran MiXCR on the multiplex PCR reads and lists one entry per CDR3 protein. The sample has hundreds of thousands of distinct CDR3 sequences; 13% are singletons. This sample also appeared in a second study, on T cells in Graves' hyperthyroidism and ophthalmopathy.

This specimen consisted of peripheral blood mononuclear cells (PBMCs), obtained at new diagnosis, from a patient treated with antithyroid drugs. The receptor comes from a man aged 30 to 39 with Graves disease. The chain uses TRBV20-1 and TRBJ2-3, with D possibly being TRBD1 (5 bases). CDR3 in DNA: TGCAGTGTTCAGGGAATGGGGCTGGACACAGATACGCAGTATTTT. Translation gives CSVQGMGLDTDTQYF.